The clone carrying this T cell receptor (beta chain) appeared many times. Its matching antigen is unknown. TCRdb re-called the PCR reads through MiXCR, storing one row per CDR3 protein. The sample records about 40,000 distinct CDR3 sequences, about 18% being singletons. This entry is derived from a study of molecular identifiers for immune sequencing clone quantification. Regarding the study as a whole: Detectable among about a million naive cells, according to reports, was Jurkat TCR RNA spiked in from one cell.

Sorting defined naive CD8 T cells as CD8+CD4-CCR7+CD45RA+. Germline V gene data show CDR1 as LGHDT and CDR2 as YNNKEL (reference sequence). The ends lost 4 bases at V and 9 bases at J; junction bases unmatched: 8. The CDR3 contains 14 residues. The receptor was derived from a human donor in good health. Some libraries in this study had Jurkat cell RNA spiked in. This chain connects TRBV3-1 to TRBJ2-1; 8 bases agree with TRBD2. The specimen was naive CD8+ T cells from blood, with Jurkat cell RNA spiked in. Subset meaning: FACS-sorted CD8+CD4-CCR7+CD45RA+ naive T cells. As DNA, the CDR3 is TGTGCCAGCAGCCTTGCGGGACTAGGAGTTGAGCAGTTCTTC. Its translation: CASSLAGLGVEQFF.